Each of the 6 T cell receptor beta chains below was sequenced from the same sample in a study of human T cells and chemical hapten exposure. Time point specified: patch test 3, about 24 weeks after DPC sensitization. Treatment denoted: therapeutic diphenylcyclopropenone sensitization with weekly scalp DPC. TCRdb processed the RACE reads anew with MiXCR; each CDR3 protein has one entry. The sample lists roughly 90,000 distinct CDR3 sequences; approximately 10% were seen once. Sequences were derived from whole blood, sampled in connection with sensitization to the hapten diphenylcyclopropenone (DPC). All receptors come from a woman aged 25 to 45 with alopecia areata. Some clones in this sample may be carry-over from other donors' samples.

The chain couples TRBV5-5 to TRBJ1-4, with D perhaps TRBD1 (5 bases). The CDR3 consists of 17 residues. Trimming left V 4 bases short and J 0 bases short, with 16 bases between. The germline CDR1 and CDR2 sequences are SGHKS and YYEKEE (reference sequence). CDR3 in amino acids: CASSKYQGLSTNEKLFF. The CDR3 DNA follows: TGTGCCAGCAGCAAGTACCAGGGCCTCTCAACTAATGAAAAACTGTTTTTT.

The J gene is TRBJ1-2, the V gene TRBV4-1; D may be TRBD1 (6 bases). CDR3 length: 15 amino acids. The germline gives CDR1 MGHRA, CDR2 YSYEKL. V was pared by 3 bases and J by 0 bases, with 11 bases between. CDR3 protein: CASSHRDTANYGYTF. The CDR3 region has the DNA TGCGCCAGCAGCCATCGGGACACTGCTAACTATGGCTACACCTTC.

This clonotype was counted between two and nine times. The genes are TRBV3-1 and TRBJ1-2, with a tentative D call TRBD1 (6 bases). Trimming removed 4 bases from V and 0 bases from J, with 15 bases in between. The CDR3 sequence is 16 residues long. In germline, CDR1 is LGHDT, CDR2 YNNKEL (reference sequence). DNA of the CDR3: TGTGCCAGCAGCCCTCCGGGGGCGCAGGCTAACTATGGCTACACCTTC. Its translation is CASSPPGAQANYGYTF.

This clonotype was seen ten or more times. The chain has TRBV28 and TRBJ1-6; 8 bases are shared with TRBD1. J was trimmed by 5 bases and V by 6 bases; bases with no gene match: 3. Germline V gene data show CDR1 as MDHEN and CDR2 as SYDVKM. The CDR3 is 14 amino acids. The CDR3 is CASSPTGDNSPLHF. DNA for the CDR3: TGTGCCAGCAGCCCGACAGGGGATAATTCACCCCTCCACTTT.

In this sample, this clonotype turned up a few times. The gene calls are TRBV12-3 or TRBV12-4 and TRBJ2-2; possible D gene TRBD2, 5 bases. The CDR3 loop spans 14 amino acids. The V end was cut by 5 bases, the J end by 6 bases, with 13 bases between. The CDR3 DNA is TGTGCCAGCAGTCCTCGGTCCGGGGCCGGGGAGCTGTTTTTT. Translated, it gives CASSPRSGAGELFF.

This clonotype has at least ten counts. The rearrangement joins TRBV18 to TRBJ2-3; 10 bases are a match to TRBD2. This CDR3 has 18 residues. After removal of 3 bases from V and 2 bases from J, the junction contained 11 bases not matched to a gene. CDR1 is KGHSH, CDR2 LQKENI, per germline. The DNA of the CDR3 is TGTGCCAGCTCACCGCTATCCTGGACTAGCGGTTTCACAGATACGCAGTATTTT. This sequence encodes CASSPLSWTSGFTDTQYF.